This is a list of T cell receptor beta chains from one sample in a study of blood T cell repertoires in COVID-19. Clones were sequenced by immunoSEQ multiplex PCR, and TCRdb holds only the in-frame ones, with some missing. The data hold 150,000 to 250,000 clones, with about 85% observed a single time. Sequenced material: PBMCs or T cells enriched from blood (not recorded which). All receptors derive from a woman aged 30 to 39 who had recovered from COVID-19. Both conserved end residues are part of each CDR3. The order of the fields is D gene, clone size, V gene, CDR3 length, J gene, CDR3 protein, CDR3 DNA. A D gene is named only where the DNA matches it firmly. The listing skips clone size in some rows; elsewhere it reads once, few, many or a size class.

.,.,TRBV19,13,TRBJ1-2,CASTTNREYGYTF,TGTGCCAGTACCACAAACCGGGAATATGGCTACACCTTC
TRBD2,.,TRBV9,17,TRBJ2-7,CASSSGGSGLVTYEQYF,TGTGCCAGCAGCTCCGGGGGATCGGGACTAGTAACCTACGAGCAGTACTTC
TRBD1,once,TRBV6-2/TRBV6-3,18,TRBJ1-5,CASSLPEDRPGGNQPQHF,TGTGCCAGCAGTTTACCCGAGGACAGGCCCGGGGGCAATCAGCCCCAGCATTTT
TRBD2,.,TRBV7-9,16,TRBJ2-5,CASRRGLAGEGETQYF,TGTGCCAGCAGACGAGGACTAGCGGGAGAGGGAGAGACCCAGTACTTC
.,once,TRBV21-1,13,TRBJ2-2,CATGLANTGELFF,TGTGCCACGGGACTAGCGAACACCGGGGAGCTGTTTTTT
TRBD2,.,TRBV9,20,TRBJ2-3,CASSVNPGLAGQGWADTQYF,TGTGCCAGCAGCGTCAACCCGGGACTAGCGGGGCAAGGGTGGGCAGATACGCAGTATTTT
.,.,TRBV19,13,TRBJ2-5,CASRRADQETQYF,TGTGCCAGTAGGAGAGCGGACCAAGAGACCCAGTACTTC
TRBD1,once,TRBV9,18,TRBJ1-2,CASSVAGGDRTTGHGYTF,TGTGCCAGCAGCGTAGCTGGGGGGGACAGGACCACGGGTCATGGCTACACCTTC
TRBD1,.,TRBV29-1,13,TRBJ1-2,CSVMTGGENGYTF,TGCAGCGTGATGACAGGGGGCGAGAACGGCTACACCTTC
.,.,TRBV29-1,12,TRBJ1-2,CSVETGSDGYTF,TGCAGCGTTGAAACAGGGTCGGATGGCTACACCTTC
.,.,TRBV13,16,TRBJ2-5,CASSLGLTGIQETQYF,TGTGCCAGCAGCTTAGGCCTAACCGGGATACAAGAGACCCAGTACTTC
.,.,TRBV30,13,TRBJ1-3,CAWGGPSGNTIYF,TGTGCCTGGGGGGGCCCTTCTGGAAACACCATATATTTT
.,.,TRBV29-1,10,TRBJ1-1,CSVASLEAFF,TGCAGCGTTGCGAGTCTTGAAGCTTTCTTT
TRBD2,.,TRBV7-9,16,TRBJ2-7,CASSLGGAGVGYEQYF,TGTGCCAGCAGCTTAGGGGGTGCGGGGGTTGGATACGAGCAGTACTTC
TRBD1,once,TRBV19,14,TRBJ1-5,CASSGTGGSQPQHF,TGTGCCAGTTCCGGGACAGGGGGAAGTCAGCCCCAGCATTTT
TRBD1,.,TRBV5-1,14,TRBJ1-1,CASSRQGANTEAFF,TGCGCCAGCAGTAGACAGGGGGCGAACACTGAAGCTTTCTTT
TRBD2,.,TRBV18,17,TRBJ2-7,CASSPPGRTSGSGEQYF,TGTGCCAGCTCACCCCCGGGACGGACTAGCGGGAGTGGGGAGCAGTACTTC
.,.,TRBV29-1,16,TRBJ1-2,CSVVPVNPPTGDGYTF,TGCAGCGTTGTTCCAGTGAACCCCCCGACGGGGGATGGCTACACCTTC
.,.,TRBV19,14,TRBJ2-3,CASSKGGRTDTQYF,TGTGCCAGTAGTAAGGGGGGGCGCACAGATACGCAGTATTTT
.,.,TRBV19,13,TRBJ2-3,CASSIASEYTQYF,TGTGCCAGTAGTATCGCTAGCGAGTATACGCAGTATTTT
TRBD2,few,TRBV4-1,18,TRBJ2-3,CASSQVAGRAVESDTQYF,TGCGCCAGCAGCCAAGTCGCCGGGAGGGCCGTTGAGTCAGATACGCAGTATTTT
.,once,TRBV7-3,16,TRBJ1-2,CASSLYSAGANYGYTF,TGTGCCAGCAGCTTATATAGCGCGGGCGCTAACTATGGCTACACCTTC
TRBD1,.,TRBV19,15,TRBJ1-4,CASTGGGAHREKLFF,TGTGCCAGTACAGGGGGTGGAGCGCATCGGGAAAAACTGTTTTTT
TRBD2,once,TRBV24-1,16,TRBJ2-3,CATRRSGTSITDTQYF,TGTGCCACCAGAAGAAGCGGGACTAGCATCACAGATACGCAGTATTTT
TRBD1,.,TRBV3-1/TRBV3-2,16,TRBJ1-1,CASSPRTGQGNTEAFF,TGTGCCAGCAGCCCGCGGACGGGACAGGGGAACACTGAAGCTTTCTTT
.,.,TRBV5-1,15,TRBJ2-7,CASSLESWSSYEQYF,TGCGCCAGCAGCTTGGAAAGCTGGAGCTCCTACGAGCAGTACTTC
TRBD1,once,TRBV10-3,14,TRBJ1-2,CAIRTGPDRTGYTF,TGTGCCATCAGGACAGGGCCCGATCGGACTGGCTACACCTTC
TRBD1,.,TRBV2,17,TRBJ2-3,CASSGPQGVSPTDTQYF,TGTGCCAGCAGTGGACCCCAGGGGGTCAGTCCCACGGATACGCAGTATTTT
TRBD2,.,TRBV12-5,21,TRBJ2-7,CASGLVLSGTSGAQLSYEQYF,TGTGCTAGTGGTTTGGTACTCTCCGGGACTAGCGGGGCTCAACTCTCCTACGAGCAGTACTTC
.,.,TRBV5-4,15,TRBJ2-7,CASRLDREVAYEQYF,TGTGCCAGCAGGCTTGACAGGGAGGTAGCCTACGAGCAGTACTTC
TRBD2,.,TRBV7-9,15,TRBJ2-1,CASSLSSGGSNEQFF,TGTGCCAGCAGCTTGTCTAGCGGGGGGTCTAATGAGCAGTTCTTC
TRBD1,.,TRBV7-2,15,TRBJ1-4,CASSGQGDGAEKLFF,TGTGCCAGCAGCGGACAGGGGGATGGCGCTGAAAAACTGTTTTTT
TRBD1,.,TRBV6-5,13,TRBJ1-1,CASRTGTEREAFF,TGTGCCAGCAGAACCGGGACAGAGCGTGAAGCTTTCTTT
.,.,TRBV27,12,TRBJ1-4,CASRRGVEKLFF,TGTGCCAGCAGAAGAGGCGTTGAAAAACTGTTTTTT
TRBD2,once,TRBV19,12,TRBJ2-7,CASSPSGYEQYF,TGTGCCAGTAGTCCTAGCGGGTACGAGCAGTACTTC
.,.,TRBV7-9,18,TRBJ1-6,CASSLSFARSSYNSPLHF,TGTGCCAGCAGCTTATCTTTCGCCCGCAGCTCCTATAATTCACCCCTCCACTTT
TRBD1,.,TRBV5-1,14,TRBJ2-7,CASSWDSSSYEQYF,TGCGCCAGCAGCTGGGACAGCAGCTCCTACGAGCAGTACTTC
TRBD1,once,TRBV3-1/TRBV3-2,16,TRBJ1-3,CASSQGDRGAGNTIYF,TGTGCCAGCAGCCAAGGGGACAGGGGTGCTGGAAACACCATATATTTT
.,few,TRBV4-3,13,TRBJ2-7,CASSQGLVAEQYF,TGCGCCAGCAGCCAGGGCCTCGTGGCCGAGCAGTACTTC
.,.,TRBV11-1,14,TRBJ2-7,CASSTSRPPYEQYF,TGTGCCAGCAGCACTAGTCGGCCCCCCTACGAGCAGTACTTC
TRBD1,.,TRBV19,17,TRBJ2-4,CASSPSGQGLAKNIQYF,TGTGCCAGTAGTCCCTCTGGACAGGGGCTAGCCAAAAACATTCAGTACTTC
.,.,TRBV19,13,TRBJ1-5,CASSSVGGQPQHF,TGTGCCAGTAGTTCCGTAGGAGGACAGCCCCAGCATTTT
.,.,TRBV12-3/TRBV12-4,12,TRBJ1-2,CASSPGQHGYTF,TGTGCCAGCAGTCCCGGACAGCATGGCTACACCTTC
.,many,TRBV10-3,12,TRBJ1-6,CAISESDSPLHF,TGTGCCATCAGTGAATCAGATTCACCCCTCCACTTT
.,few,TRBV30,12,TRBJ2-1,CAWGTSDNEQFF,TGTGCCTGGGGAACCTCGGACAATGAGCAGTTCTTC
TRBD2,.,TRBV6-5,15,TRBJ2-7,CASSYGASGRNEQYF,TGTGCCAGCAGTTACGGGGCTAGCGGGAGAAACGAGCAGTACTTC
TRBD1,once,TRBV7-2,15,TRBJ1-4,CASSLVGTGLEKLFF,TGTGCCAGCAGCTTAGTAGGGACAGGTCTCGAAAAACTGTTTTTT
.,.,TRBV29-1,16,TRBJ2-5,CSVQGGRGRIQETQYF,TGCAGCGTTCAAGGGGGTCGAGGGCGGATTCAAGAGACCCAGTACTTC
TRBD1,.,TRBV29-1,14,TRBJ1-1,CSVADRGRNTEAFF,TGCAGCGTTGCCGACAGGGGGCGGAACACTGAAGCTTTCTTT
.,.,TRBV7-2,14,TRBJ1-1,CASSFKGGVTEAFF,TGTGCCAGCAGCTTCAAGGGCGGGGTGACTGAAGCTTTCTTT
TRBD1,.,TRBV30,15,TRBJ2-5,CAWSAGTGVQETQYF,TGTGCCTGGAGCGCCGGGACAGGGGTTCAAGAGACCCAGTACTTC
.,few,TRBV11-3,11,TRBJ2-7,CASSPGNEQYF,TGTGCCAGCAGCCCAGGGAACGAGCAGTACTTC
.,once,TRBV29-1,15,TRBJ2-5,CSVEGDIQLAETQYF,TGCAGCGTTGAAGGGGACATACAACTTGCGGAGACCCAGTACTTC
.,.,TRBV12-3/TRBV12-4,12,TRBJ1-2,CASSLSGGGYTF,TGTGCCAGCAGCCTAAGCGGGGGCGGCTACACCTTC